This is a list of T cell receptor beta chains from one sample in a study of blood T cell repertoires in COVID-19. TCRdb's copy holds only in-frame clones and misses some; the assay was immunoSEQ multiplex PCR. The sample lists roughly 340,000 clones, roughly 89% seen once, with roughly 3.3% in the top ten. Sequencing was done on a sample of peripheral blood. These receptors all stem from a woman in her late teens or twenties who had recovered from COVID-19. CDR3s include the opening cysteine and the closing phenylalanine or tryptophan. The D gene is left open where the match is weak. A clone size is listed for some rows: how often the clone was seen (once, few, many), or a class if it is expanded.

D	size	J	V	DNA	CDR3
.	.	TRBJ2-1	TRBV5-4	TGTGCCAGCAGCCAGCCCCAGGGCCCTTACAATGAGCAGTTCTTC	CASSQPQGPYNEQFF
.	.	TRBJ1-1	TRBV29-1	TGCAGCGTTCAGGGTTTCGACGGTCGAGGCACTGAAGCTTTCTTT	CSVQGFDGRGTEAFF
.	.	TRBJ2-2	TRBV21-1	TGTGCCAGCTTTAAAGGGGACAGATATTTCACCGGGGAGCTGTTTTTT	CASFKGDRYFTGELFF
TRBD2	.	TRBJ2-3	TRBV5-4	TGTGCCAGCAGCGAAGCGGGAGGCTACACAGATACGCAGTATTTT	CASSEAGGYTDTQYF
.	.	TRBJ1-1	TRBV30	TGTGCCGGGGGCCCAACATCGGACGTGAGGCACTTT	CAGGPTSDVRHF
.	.	TRBJ2-5	TRBV6-2/TRBV6-3	TGTGCCAGCAGTAGGGGACTGCTCCAAGAGACCCAGTACTTC	CASSRGLLQETQYF
.	.	TRBJ1-2	TRBV18	TGTGCCAGCTCACCGCGGGGGGATTTCGGCTACACCTTC	CASSPRGDFGYTF
.	.	TRBJ1-1	TRBV4-3	TGCGCCAGCAGCCAAGATCTAGAGACGGCTCTGAACACTGAAGCTTTCTTT	CASSQDLETALNTEAFF
TRBD1	.	TRBJ2-5	TRBV7-8	TGTGCCAGCAGCCCCGAACAGGGGGCCTGGGAGACCCAGTACTTC	CASSPEQGAWETQYF
TRBD2	.	TRBJ2-2	TRBV9	TGTGCCAGCAGCCCGACATGGGGACTAGCGGCGAACACCGGGGAGCTGTTTTTT	CASSPTWGLAANTGELFF
.	once	TRBJ2-3	TRBV13	TGTGCCAGCAGCTTCAGCTCGGGACTCCCATCTGCAGATACGCAGTATTTT	CASSFSSGLPSADTQYF
.	.	TRBJ1-3	TRBV6-1	TGTGCCAGCAGTGAACAGGGGAGAAACACCATATATTTT	CASSEQGRNTIYF
.	.	TRBJ1-2	TRBV24-1	TGTGCCACCAGTTCTAACCGCGCCTATGGCTACACCTTC	CATSSNRAYGYTF
.	.	TRBJ2-3	TRBV30	TGTGCCTGGGTTCCAGGCACAGATACGCAGTATTTT	CAWVPGTDTQYF
TRBD1	.	TRBJ2-4	TRBV19	TGTGCCAGTACTACGGGACAGGGAAAAAACATTCAGTACTTC	CASTTGQGKNIQYF
.	.	TRBJ1-5	TRBV28	TGTGCCAGCAGACAAAACAGGGGCAATCAGCCCCAGCATTTT	CASRQNRGNQPQHF
.	.	TRBJ1-2	TRBV9	TGTGCCAGCAGCGTAACCAGAACAGGGTATTATGGCTACACCTTC	CASSVTRTGYYGYTF
.	.	TRBJ1-5	TRBV27	TGTGCCAGCAGTACCCTAAAAACAGGGCTCCCACAGCCCCAGCATTTT	CASSTLKTGLPQPQHF
TRBD2	.	TRBJ2-3	TRBV5-5	TGTGCCAGCAGCTTGGCCTTCGTAGCGGGAGCGACGTATGCAGATACGCAGTATTTT	CASSLAFVAGATYADTQYF
TRBD1	.	TRBJ1-2	TRBV7-2	TGTGCCAGCAGTATGTGGGACAGGGGGAACTATGGCTACACCTTC	CASSMWDRGNYGYTF
.	.	TRBJ1-2	TRBV27	TGTGCCAGCAGTTTATCCAGGGTTGCCCATGGCTACACCTTC	CASSLSRVAHGYTF
TRBD1	.	TRBJ1-4	TRBV25-1	TGTGCCAGCAGTAAAGACAGGGGGCCAGGTGAAAAACTGTTTTTT	CASSKDRGPGEKLFF
.	.	TRBJ1-1	TRBV11-3	TGTGCCAGCAGCTTAGCTAGGATGAACACTGAAGCTTTCTTT	CASSLARMNTEAFF
TRBD1	.	TRBJ1-2	TRBV3-1/TRBV3-2	TGTGCCAGCAGCCAAGGAGGGACAGAGGGGAAGGGCTACACCTTC	CASSQGGTEGKGYTF
TRBD2	.	TRBJ2-1	TRBV7-2	TGTGCCAGCAGCGCGGGCCTAGCGGGAGTTAGTTTTGAGCAGTTCTTC	CASSAGLAGVSFEQFF
TRBD2	few	TRBJ2-2	TRBV7-8	TGTGCCAGCATGCCCTCGATAGCGGGAGATACCGGGGAGCTGTTTTTT	CASMPSIAGDTGELFF
.	few	TRBJ2-3	TRBV2	TGTGCCAGCTTAAGACAGGGAGGTACAGATACGCAGTATTTT	CASLRQGGTDTQYF
TRBD2	.	TRBJ2-3	TRBV18	TGTGCCAGCTCACCGAGGAAAACTAGCGGGATAGATACGCAGTATTTT	CASSPRKTSGIDTQYF
.	.	TRBJ2-5	TRBV5-6	TGTGCCAGCAGCTTGCTGGGGGCCGTGTCCCAGTACTTC	CASSLLGAVSQYF
TRBD1	once	TRBJ1-1	TRBV18	TGTGCCAGCACTTACGGGACAGGGGGGACTGAAGCTTTCTTT	CASTYGTGGTEAFF
TRBD2	.	TRBJ2-1	TRBV27	TGTGCCAGCAGTATTAGAGGGACTAGCGGGAGGGCCGATCAGTTCTTC	CASSIRGTSGRADQFF
.	.	TRBJ1-1	TRBV30	TGTGCCTGGACGTCGGGTCCTGAAGCTTTCTTT	CAWTSGPEAFF
.	.	TRBJ1-2	TRBV4-3	TGCGCCAGCAGCCAAGCTACGTACAGGGAAGACGACTATGGCTACACCTTC	CASSQATYREDDYGYTF
.	.	TRBJ1-1	TRBV7-2	TGTGCCAGCAGCTTCAAGGGGACACCGTCGAACACTGAAGCTTTCTTT	CASSFKGTPSNTEAFF
.	.	TRBJ2-1	TRBV4-1	TGCGCCAGCAGCCAAGATGGAGTGGGAGGATCCTACAATGAGCAGTTCTTC	CASSQDGVGGSYNEQFF
.	.	TRBJ2-1	TRBV11-3	TGTGCCAGCACCTATCGCCCTCCCGGGGTTGAGCAGTTCTTC	CASTYRPPGVEQFF
.	.	TRBJ1-1	TRBV12-3/TRBV12-4	TGTGCCAGCAGACGGGGTGGGATCACTGAAGCTTTCTTT	CASRRGGITEAFF
TRBD1	.	TRBJ1-2	TRBV10-3	TGTGCCATCAGGCCCCAGGGGGACGTCTCTGGCTACACCTTC	CAIRPQGDVSGYTF
TRBD2	.	TRBJ2-1	TRBV12-5	TGTGCTAGTGGCTCCAGCGGGAGGGATGAGCAGTTCTTC	CASGSSGRDEQFF
TRBD2	.	TRBJ2-3	TRBV7-9	TGTGCCAGCAGCCTTAGCGGGAGCTCAGATACGCAGTATTTT	CASSLSGSSDTQYF
TRBD1	.	TRBJ1-2	TRBV6-2/TRBV6-3	TGTGCCAGCAGTCGGGACAGAATCTATGGCTACACCTTC	CASSRDRIYGYTF
.	few	TRBJ2-1	TRBV19	TGTGCCAGTAGTATGGGGCCAAGCTCCTACAATGAGCAGTTCTTC	CASSMGPSSYNEQFF
.	few	TRBJ2-2	TRBV12-5	TGTGCTAGTGGTTTGGATTTACTGAACACCGGGGAGCTGTTTTTT	CASGLDLLNTGELFF
TRBD1	.	TRBJ1-2	TRBV15	TGTGCCACCAGATCAGGGGGATATAACTATGGCTACACCTTC	CATRSGGYNYGYTF
TRBD1	.	TRBJ2-2	TRBV5-1	TGCGCCAGCAGCCCCGACGGGACAGCAAACACCGGGGAGCTGTTTTTT	CASSPDGTANTGELFF
TRBD1	.	TRBJ2-5	TRBV5-1	TGCGCCAGCAGCTCGGGACAGGGGGAGGAGACCCAGTACTTC	CASSSGQGEETQYF
TRBD2	.	TRBJ2-3	TRBV24-1	TGTGCCACCAGTCCGACTGGACTAGCGGACACAGATACGCAGTATTTT	CATSPTGLADTDTQYF
.	.	TRBJ2-3	TRBV10-2	TGCGCCAGCAGTGACGACGCGGGTGGGGAAGATACGCAGTATTTT	CASSDDAGGEDTQYF
.	.	TRBJ2-1	TRBV10-3	TGTGCCATCAGGCCACGTCCGGGGGAAAGCGGGCGTGAGCAGTTCTTC	CAIRPRPGESGREQFF